A selection of T cell receptor beta chains follows, all from one sample in a study of shared clonotypes between healthy human individuals. Libraries were prepared by immunoSEQ multiplex PCR; TCRdb keeps only in-frame clonotypes and omits some of them. The sample contains about 2.1 million clones, 93% of which appear only once. Sample: naive CD8+ T cells from PBMCs. Every receptor here comes from a man between 18 and 29 years old in good health. Some clones in this sample may be carry-over from other donors' samples. Both conserved end residues are part of each CDR3. D genes are given only for firm matches. Not all rows give a size; the values are once, few, many and, for expanded clones, a class.

v_gene,abundance,j_gene,d_gene,CDR3aa,CDR3nt
TRBV6-5,.,TRBJ1-2,TRBD1,CASSYGPGQGASGYTF,TGTGCCAGCAGTTACGGCCCGGGACAGGGGGCTTCTGGCTACACCTTC
TRBV27,.,TRBJ2-7,TRBD1,CASSLRDSFTREQYF,TGTGCCAGCAGTTTACGGGACAGTTTCACCAGGGAGCAGTACTTC
TRBV4-1,.,TRBJ1-1,.,CASSQLGVSEAFF,TGCGCCAGCAGCCAGCTAGGGGTGTCTGAAGCTTTCTTT
TRBV6-1,.,TRBJ1-1,.,CASSEEVGAGVGTEAFF,TGTGCCAGCAGTGAAGAGGTCGGGGCGGGGGTTGGGACTGAAGCTTTCTTT
TRBV19,.,TRBJ1-4,TRBD1,CASSTGGVEKLFF,TGTGCCAGTAGCACAGGGGGCGTTGAAAAACTGTTTTTT
TRBV27,.,TRBJ2-7,.,CASRNDRGLEQYF,TGTGCCAGCAGGAACGACAGAGGCTTGGAGCAGTACTTC
TRBV5-1,.,TRBJ2-7,TRBD1,CASSDRDRGYEQYF,TGCGCCAGCAGCGACCGGGACAGAGGCTACGAGCAGTACTTC
TRBV21-1,.,TRBJ2-5,.,CASSKRDPTRGETQYF,TGTGCCAGCAGCAAAAGAGACCCAACTAGAGGGGAGACCCAGTACTTC
TRBV2,.,TRBJ2-2,TRBD2,CASSPIAGGGTGELFF,TGTGCCAGCAGCCCTATTGCGGGAGGTGGGACCGGGGAGCTGTTTTTT
TRBV11-2,.,TRBJ2-2,TRBD1,CASSWGQGVSNTGELFF,TGTGCCAGCAGCTGGGGACAGGGTGTTTCGAACACCGGGGAGCTGTTTTTT
TRBV2,once,TRBJ1-5,.,CASRRVDSNQPQHF,TGTGCCAGCAGGCGGGTAGATAGCAATCAGCCCCAGCATTTT
TRBV7-9,.,TRBJ2-1,.,CASSLSWPEGHNEQFF,TGTGCCAGCAGCTTAAGTTGGCCGGAGGGTCACAATGAGCAGTTCTTC
TRBV19,once,TRBJ1-1,.,CASSIGVRGRDTEAFF,TGTGCCAGTAGTATAGGTGTCCGGGGGCGGGACACTGAAGCTTTCTTT
TRBV7-8,.,TRBJ1-5,.,CASSLKGVNQPQHF,TGTGCCAGCAGCTTAAAGGGGGTCAATCAGCCCCAGCATTTT
TRBV23-1,.,TRBJ1-5,TRBD1,CASKPGQAITYSNQPQHF,TGCGCCAGCAAGCCTGGACAGGCAATCACCTATAGCAATCAGCCCCAGCATTTT
TRBV19,.,TRBJ2-7,.,CASSPRGSSYEQYF,TGTGCCAGTAGCCCCCGGGGGAGCTCCTACGAGCAGTACTTC